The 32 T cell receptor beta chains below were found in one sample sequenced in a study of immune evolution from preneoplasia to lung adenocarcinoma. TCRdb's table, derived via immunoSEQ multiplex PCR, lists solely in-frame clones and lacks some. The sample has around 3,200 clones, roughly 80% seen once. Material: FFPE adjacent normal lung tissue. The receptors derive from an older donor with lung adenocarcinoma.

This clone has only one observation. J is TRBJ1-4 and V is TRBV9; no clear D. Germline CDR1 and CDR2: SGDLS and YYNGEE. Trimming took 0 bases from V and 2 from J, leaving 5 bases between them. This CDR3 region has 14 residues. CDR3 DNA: TGTGCCAGCAGCGTAGAGGGCACTAATGAAAAACTGTTTTTT. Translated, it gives CASSVEGTNEKLFF.

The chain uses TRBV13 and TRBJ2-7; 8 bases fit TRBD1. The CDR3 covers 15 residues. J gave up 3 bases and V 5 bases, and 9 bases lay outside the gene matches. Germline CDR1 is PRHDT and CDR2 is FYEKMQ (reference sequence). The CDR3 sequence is CASSPAGQAYYEQYF. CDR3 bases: TGTGCCAGCAGCCCGGCGGGACAGGCTTACTACGAGCAGTACTTC.

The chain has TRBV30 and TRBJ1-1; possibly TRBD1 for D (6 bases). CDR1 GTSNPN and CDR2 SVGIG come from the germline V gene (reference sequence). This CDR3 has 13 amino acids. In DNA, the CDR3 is TGTGCTCAAGGGGGTGGGTTGAACACTGAAGCTTTCTTT. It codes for CAQGGGLNTEAFF.

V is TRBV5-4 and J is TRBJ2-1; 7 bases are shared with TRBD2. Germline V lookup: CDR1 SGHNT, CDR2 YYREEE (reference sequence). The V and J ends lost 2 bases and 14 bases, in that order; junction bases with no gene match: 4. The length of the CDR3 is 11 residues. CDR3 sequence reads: CASSFGTKKFF. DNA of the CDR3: TGTGCCAGCAGCTTCGGGACTAAAAAGTTCTTC.

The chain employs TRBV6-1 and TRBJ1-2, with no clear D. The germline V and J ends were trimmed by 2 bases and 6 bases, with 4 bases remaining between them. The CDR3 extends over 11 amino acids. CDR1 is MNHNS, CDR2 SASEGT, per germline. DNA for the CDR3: TGTGCCAGCAGTGAATATGATGGCTACACCTTC. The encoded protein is CASSEYDGYTF.

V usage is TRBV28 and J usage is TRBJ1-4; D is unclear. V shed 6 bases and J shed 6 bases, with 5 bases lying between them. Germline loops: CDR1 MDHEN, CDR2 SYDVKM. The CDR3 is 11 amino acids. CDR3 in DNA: TGTGCCAGCAGCTCGGATGAAAAACTGTTTTTT. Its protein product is CASSSDEKLFF.

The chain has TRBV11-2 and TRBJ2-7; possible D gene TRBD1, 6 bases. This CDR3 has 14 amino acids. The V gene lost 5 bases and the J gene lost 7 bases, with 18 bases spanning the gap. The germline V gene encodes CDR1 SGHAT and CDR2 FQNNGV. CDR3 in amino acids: CASSRQTGTGEQYF. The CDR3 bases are TGTGCCAGCAGCCGCCAAACAGGGACGGGGGAGCAGTACTTC.

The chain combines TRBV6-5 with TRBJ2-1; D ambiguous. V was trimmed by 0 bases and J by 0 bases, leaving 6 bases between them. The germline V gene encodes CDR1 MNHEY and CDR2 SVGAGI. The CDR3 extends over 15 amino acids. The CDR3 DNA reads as TGTGCCAGCAGTTACTCGAGGCGCTCCTACAATGAGCAGTTCTTC. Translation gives CASSYSRRSYNEQFF.

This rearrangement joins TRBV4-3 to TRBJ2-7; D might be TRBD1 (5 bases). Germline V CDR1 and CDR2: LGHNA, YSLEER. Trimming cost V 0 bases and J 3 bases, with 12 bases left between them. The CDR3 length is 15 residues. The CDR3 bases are TGCGCCAGCAGCCAAGATTTATCCAGGGTCTACGAGCAGTACTTC. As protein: CASSQDLSRVYEQYF.

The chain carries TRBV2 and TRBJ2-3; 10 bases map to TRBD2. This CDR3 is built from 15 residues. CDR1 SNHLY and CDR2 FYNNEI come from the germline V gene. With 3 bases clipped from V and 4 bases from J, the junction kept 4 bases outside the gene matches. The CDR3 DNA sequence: TGTGCCAGCAGTGAGGGACTAGCGCCCGCAGATACGCAGTATTTT. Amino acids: CASSEGLAPADTQYF.

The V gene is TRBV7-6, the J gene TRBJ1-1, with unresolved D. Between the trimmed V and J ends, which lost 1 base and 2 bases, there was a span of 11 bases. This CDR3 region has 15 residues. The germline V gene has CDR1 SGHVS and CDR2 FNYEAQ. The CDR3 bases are TGTGCCAGCAGCTTAGAGGCAGGCGCCAACACTGAAGCTTTCTTT. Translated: CASSLEAGANTEAFF.

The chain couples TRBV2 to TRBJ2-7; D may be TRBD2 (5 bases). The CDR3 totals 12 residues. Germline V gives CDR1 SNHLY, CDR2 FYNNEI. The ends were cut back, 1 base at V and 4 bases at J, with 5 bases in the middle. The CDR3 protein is CASSEGGYEQYF. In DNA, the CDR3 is TGTGCCAGCAGTGAAGGCGGGTACGAGCAGTACTTC. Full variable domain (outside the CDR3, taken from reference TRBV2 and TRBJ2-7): EPEVTQTPSHQVTQMGQEVILRCVPISNHLYFYWYRQILGQKVEFLVSFYNNEISEKSEIFDDQFSVERPDGSNFTLKIRSTKLEDSAMYFCASSEGGYEQYFGPGTRLTVT.

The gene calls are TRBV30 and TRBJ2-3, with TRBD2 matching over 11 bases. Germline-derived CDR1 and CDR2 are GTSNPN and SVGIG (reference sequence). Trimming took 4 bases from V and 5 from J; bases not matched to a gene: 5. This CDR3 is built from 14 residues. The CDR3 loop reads CAWKVAGGGDTQYF. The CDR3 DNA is TGTGCCTGGAAAGTAGCGGGAGGGGGAGATACGCAGTATTTT.

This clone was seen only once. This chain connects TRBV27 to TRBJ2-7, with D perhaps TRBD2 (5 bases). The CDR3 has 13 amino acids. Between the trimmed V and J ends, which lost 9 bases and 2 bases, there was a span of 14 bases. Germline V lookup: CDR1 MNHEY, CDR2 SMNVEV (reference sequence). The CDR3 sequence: CASSRGSTYEQYF. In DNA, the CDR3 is TGTGCCAGTTCTCGAGGGAGTACCTACGAGCAGTACTTC.

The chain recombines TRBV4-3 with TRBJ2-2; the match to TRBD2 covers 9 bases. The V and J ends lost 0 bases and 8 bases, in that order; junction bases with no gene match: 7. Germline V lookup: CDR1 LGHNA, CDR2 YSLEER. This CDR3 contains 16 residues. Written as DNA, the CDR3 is TGCGCCAGCAGCCAAGAGCGGGAGGGAATTTTTGGGGAGCTGTTTTTT. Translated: CASSQEREGIFGELFF.

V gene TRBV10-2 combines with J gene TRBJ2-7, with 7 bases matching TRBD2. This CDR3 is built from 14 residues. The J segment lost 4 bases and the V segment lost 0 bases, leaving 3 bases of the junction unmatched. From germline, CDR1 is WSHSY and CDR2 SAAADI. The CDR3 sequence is CASSESGAGYEQYF. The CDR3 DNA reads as TGCGCCAGCAGTGAGTCAGGAGCGGGATACGAGCAGTACTTC.

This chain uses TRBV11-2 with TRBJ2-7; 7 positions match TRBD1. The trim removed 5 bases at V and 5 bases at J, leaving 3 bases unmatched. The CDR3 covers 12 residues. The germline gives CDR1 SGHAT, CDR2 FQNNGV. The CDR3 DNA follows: TGTGCCAGCAGCGAACAGGGGAACGAGCAGTACTTC. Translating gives CASSEQGNEQYF.

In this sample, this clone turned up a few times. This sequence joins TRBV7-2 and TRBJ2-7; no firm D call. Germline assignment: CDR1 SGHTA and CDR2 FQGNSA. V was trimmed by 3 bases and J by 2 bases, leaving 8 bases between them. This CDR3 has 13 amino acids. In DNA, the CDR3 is TGTGCCAGCAGCTTCGGGTGGGCCTACGAGCAGTACTTC. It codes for CASSFGWAYEQYF.

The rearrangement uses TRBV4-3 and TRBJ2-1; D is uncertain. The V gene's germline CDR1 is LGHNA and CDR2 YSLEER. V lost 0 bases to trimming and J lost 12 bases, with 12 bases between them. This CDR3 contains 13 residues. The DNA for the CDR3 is TGCGCCAGCAGCCAAGACGATTCAGTAGGGCAGTTCTTC. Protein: CASSQDDSVGQFF.

CDR3 protein: CASSYPRGINEKLFF. The DNA for the CDR3 is TGTGCCAGCAGTTATCCGAGAGGGATTAATGAAAAACTGTTTTTT. The chain couples TRBV6-6 to TRBJ1-4, with no clear D. V was clipped by 3 bases and J by 4 bases, with 12 bases between them. The V gene's germline CDR1 is MNHNY and CDR2 SVGAGI (reference sequence). The CDR3 contains 15 residues.

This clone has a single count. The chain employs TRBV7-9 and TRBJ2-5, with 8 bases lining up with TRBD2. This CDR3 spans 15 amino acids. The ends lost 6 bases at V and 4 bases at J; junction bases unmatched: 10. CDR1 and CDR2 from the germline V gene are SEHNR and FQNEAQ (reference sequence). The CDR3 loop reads CASRLPGGRGETQYF. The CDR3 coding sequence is TGTGCCAGCAGACTCCCGGGGGGGCGGGGAGAGACCCAGTACTTC.

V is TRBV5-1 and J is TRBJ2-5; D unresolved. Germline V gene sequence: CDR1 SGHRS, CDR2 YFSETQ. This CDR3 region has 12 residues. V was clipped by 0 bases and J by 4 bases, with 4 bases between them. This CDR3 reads CASSLAGETQYF. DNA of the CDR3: TGCGCCAGCAGCTTGGCCGGAGAGACCCAGTACTTC.

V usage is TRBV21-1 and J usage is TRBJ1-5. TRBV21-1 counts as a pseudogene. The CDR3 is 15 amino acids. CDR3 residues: CASTTGGEGNQPQHF. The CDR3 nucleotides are TGTGCCAGCACAACCGGGGGCGAGGGCAATCAGCCCCAGCATTTT.

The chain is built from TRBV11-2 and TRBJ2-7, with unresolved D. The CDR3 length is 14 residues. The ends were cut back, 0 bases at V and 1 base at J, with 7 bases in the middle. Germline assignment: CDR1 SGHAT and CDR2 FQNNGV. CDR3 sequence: CASSLDTWSYEQYF. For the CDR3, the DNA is TGTGCCAGCAGCTTAGATACTTGGTCCTACGAGCAGTACTTC. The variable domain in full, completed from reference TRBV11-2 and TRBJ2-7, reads EAGVAQSPRYKIIEKRQSVAFWCNPISGHATLYWYQQILGQGPKLLIQFQNNGVVDDSQLPKDRFSAERLKGVDSTLKIQPAKLEDSAVYLCASSLDTWSYEQYFGPGTRLTVT.

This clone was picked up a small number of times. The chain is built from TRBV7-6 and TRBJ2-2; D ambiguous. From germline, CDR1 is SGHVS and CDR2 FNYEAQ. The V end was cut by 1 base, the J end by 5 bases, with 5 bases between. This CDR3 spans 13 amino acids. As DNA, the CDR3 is TGTGCCAGCAGCTTAGTACAGACCGGGGAGCTGTTTTTT. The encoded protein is CASSLVQTGELFF.

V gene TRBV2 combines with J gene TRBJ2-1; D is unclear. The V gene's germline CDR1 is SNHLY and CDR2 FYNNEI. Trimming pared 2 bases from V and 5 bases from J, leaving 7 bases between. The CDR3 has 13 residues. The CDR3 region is CASSELIDNEQFF. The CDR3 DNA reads TGTGCCAGCAGTGAATTAATTGACAATGAGCAGTTCTTC. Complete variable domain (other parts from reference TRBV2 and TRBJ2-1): EPEVTQTPSHQVTQMGQEVILRCVPISNHLYFYWYRQILGQKVEFLVSFYNNEISEKSEIFDDQFSVERPDGSNFTLKIRSTKLEDSAMYFCASSELIDNEQFFGPGTRLTVL.

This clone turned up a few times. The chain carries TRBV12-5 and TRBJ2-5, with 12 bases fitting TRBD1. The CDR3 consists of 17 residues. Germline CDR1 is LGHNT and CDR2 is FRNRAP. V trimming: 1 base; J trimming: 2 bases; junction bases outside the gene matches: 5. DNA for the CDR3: TGTGCTAGTGGTTTGGGGGACAGGGGGCGTAGGCAAGAGACCCAGTACTTC. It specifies CASGLGDRGRRQETQYF.

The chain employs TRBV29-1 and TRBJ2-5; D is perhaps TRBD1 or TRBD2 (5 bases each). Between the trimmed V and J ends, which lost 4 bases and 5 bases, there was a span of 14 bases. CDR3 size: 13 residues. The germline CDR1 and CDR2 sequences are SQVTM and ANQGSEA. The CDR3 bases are TGCAGCGTTGGGTATTCGGGGCGGGAGACCCAGTACTTC. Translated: CSVGYSGRETQYF.

CDR3 nucleotides: TGTGCCTGGAGTGTAGGCGGGAACGCAGATACGCAGTATTTT. Translation: CAWSVGGNADTQYF. V is TRBV30 and J is TRBJ2-3; maybe TRBD2 (6 bases). From germline, CDR1 is GTSNPN and CDR2 SVGIG (reference sequence). This CDR3 contains 14 residues. V was clipped by 0 bases and J by 4 bases, with 11 bases between them. Full variable domain (rest looked up from reference TRBV30 and TRBJ2-3): SQTIHQWPATLVQPVGSPLSLECTVEGTSNPNLYWYRQAAGRGLQLLFYSVGIGQISSEVPQNLSASRPQDRQFILSSKKLLLSDSGFYLCAWSVGGNADTQYFGPGTRLTVL.

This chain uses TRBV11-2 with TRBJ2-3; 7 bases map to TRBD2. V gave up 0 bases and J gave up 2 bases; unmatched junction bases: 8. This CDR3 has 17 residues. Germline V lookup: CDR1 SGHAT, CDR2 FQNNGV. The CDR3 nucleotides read TGTGCCAGCAGCTTAGATTGGGAGGGCCTAACCACAGATACGCAGTATTTT. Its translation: CASSLDWEGLTTDTQYF.

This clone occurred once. CDR3 sequence: CASSYAVPGELFF. CDR3 sequence (DNA): TGTGCCAGCAGTTACGCGGTTCCCGGGGAGCTGTTTTTT. The rearrangement links TRBV6-5 to TRBJ2-2; no clear D. Germline-derived CDR1 and CDR2 are MNHEY and SVGAGI. With 2 bases removed from V and 6 bases from J, the gap between germline ends came to 7 bases. The CDR3 loop spans 13 amino acids.

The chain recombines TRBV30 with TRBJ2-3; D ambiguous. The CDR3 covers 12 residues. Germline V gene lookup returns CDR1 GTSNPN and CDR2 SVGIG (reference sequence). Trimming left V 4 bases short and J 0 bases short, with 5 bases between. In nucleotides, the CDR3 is TGTGCCTGGACGGGCAGCACAGATACGCAGTATTTT. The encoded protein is CAWTGSTDTQYF.